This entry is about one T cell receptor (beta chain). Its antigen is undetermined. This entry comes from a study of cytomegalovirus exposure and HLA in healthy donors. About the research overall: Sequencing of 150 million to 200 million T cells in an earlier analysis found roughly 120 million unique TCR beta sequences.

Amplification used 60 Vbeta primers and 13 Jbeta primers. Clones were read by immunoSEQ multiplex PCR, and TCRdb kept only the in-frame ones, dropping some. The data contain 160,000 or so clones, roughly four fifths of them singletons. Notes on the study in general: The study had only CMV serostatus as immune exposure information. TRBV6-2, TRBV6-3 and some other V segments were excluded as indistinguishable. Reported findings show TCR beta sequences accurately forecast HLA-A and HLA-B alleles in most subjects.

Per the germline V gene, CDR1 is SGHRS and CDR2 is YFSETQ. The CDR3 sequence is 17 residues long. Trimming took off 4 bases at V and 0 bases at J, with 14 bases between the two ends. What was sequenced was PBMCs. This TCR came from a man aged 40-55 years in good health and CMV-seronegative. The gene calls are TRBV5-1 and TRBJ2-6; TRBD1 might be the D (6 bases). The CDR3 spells CASSPGTSRSGANVLTF. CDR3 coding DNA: TGCGCCAGCAGCCCCGGGACAAGCCGCTCTGGGGCCAACGTCCTGACTTTC.